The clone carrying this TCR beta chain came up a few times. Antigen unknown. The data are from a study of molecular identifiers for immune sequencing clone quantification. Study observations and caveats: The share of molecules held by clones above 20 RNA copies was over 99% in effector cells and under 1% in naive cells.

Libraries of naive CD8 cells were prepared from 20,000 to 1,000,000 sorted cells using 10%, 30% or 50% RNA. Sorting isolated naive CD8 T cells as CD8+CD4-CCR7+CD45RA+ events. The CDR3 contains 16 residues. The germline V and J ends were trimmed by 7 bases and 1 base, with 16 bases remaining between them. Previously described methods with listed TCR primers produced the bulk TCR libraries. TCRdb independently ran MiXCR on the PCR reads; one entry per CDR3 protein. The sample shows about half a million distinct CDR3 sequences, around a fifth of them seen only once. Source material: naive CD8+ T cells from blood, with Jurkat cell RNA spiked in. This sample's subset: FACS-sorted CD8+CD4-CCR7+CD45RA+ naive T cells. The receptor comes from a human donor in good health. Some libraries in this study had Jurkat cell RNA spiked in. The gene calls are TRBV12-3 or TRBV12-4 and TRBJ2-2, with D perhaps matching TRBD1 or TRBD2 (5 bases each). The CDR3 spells CASNPPGPLNTGELFF. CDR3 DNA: TGTGCCAGCAACCCGCCGGGACCGTTGAACACCGGGGAGCTGTTTTTT.